The clone carrying this T cell receptor beta chain showed up just a few times. As yet, its antigen is unknown. The sample is drawn from a study of shared clonotypes between healthy human individuals. Whole-study results and caveats: Researchers sampled blood only, noting tissue repertoires likely differ.

The CDR3 is 16 residues long. Deletions cut 2 bases from V and 0 bases from J, with 11 bases between. Germline V gene sequence: CDR1 SGHAT, CDR2 FQNNGV. Genomic DNA from each subset was divided evenly over several immunoSEQ plates. PCR replicates from unsorted PBMC used about 300 ng DNA, and this amount was some 31,000 T cell genomes. The unsorted PBMC sample used ten immunoSEQ deep assay plates. Libraries were prepared by immunoSEQ multiplex PCR; TCRdb keeps only in-frame clonotypes and omits some of them. The repertoire has some 480,000 clones, 70% to 85% of them found once; the top ten carry 10% to 15%.

Material for sequencing was PBMCs. The rearrangement links TRBV11-2 to TRBJ2-1; D remains ambiguous. The receptor's source is a woman in her forties in good health. Some clones in this sample may be carry-over from other donors' samples. The CDR3 reads CASSLPRLSSYNEQFF. CDR3 nucleotide sequence: TGTGCCAGCAGCTTACCCCGACTGAGCTCCTACAATGAGCAGTTCTTC. The full variable domain, with the rest looked up from reference TRBV11-2 and TRBJ2-1, is EAGVAQSPRYKIIEKRQSVAFWCNPISGHATLYWYQQILGQGPKLLIQFQNNGVVDDSQLPKDRFSAERLKGVDSTLKIQPAKLEDSAVYLCASSLPRLSSYNEQFFGPGTRLTVL.